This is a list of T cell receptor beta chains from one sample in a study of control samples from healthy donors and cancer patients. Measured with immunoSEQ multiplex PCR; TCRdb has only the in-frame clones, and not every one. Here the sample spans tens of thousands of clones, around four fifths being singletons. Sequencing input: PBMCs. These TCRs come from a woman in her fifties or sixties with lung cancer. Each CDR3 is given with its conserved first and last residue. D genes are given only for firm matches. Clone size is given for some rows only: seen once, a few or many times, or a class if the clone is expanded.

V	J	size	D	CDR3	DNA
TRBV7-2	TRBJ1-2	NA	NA	CASSSGQGLTSYTF	TGTGCCAGCAGCTCAGGGCAGGGGTTAACTAGCTACACCTTC
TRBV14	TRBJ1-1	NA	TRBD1	CASSQLLGGTNTEAFF	TGTGCCAGCAGCCAACTTTTAGGGGGCACGAACACTGAAGCTTTCTTT
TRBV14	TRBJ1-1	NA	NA	CASSQDYRENTEAFF	TGTGCCAGCAGCCAAGATTACAGGGAGAACACTGAAGCTTTCTTT
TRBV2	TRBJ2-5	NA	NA	CASSVQALYQETQYF	TGTGCCAGCAGTGTACAGGCCCTGTACCAAGAGACCCAGTACTTC
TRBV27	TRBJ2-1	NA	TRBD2	CASSLPSFSGGVVNEQFF	TGTGCCAGCAGTTTACCTTCCTTTAGCGGGGGGGTAGTCAATGAGCAGTTCTTC
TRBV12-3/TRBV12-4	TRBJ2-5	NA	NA	CASSKYETQYF	TGTGCCAGCAGTAAATACGAGACCCAGTACTTC
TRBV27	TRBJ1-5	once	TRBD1	CASSLRSGGTNQPQHF	TGTGCCAGCAGTTTAAGATCAGGGGGGACCAATCAGCCCCAGCATTTT
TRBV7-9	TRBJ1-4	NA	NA	CASSLAGNEKLFF	TGTGCCAGCAGCTTAGCAGGGAATGAAAAACTGTTTTTT
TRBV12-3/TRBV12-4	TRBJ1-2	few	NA	CASSPQRNGYTF	TGTGCCAGCAGCCCGCAGAGAAATGGCTACACCTTC
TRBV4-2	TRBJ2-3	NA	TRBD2	CASSQDSLAGGTDTQYF	TGTGCCAGCAGCCAAGATTCACTAGCGGGGGGTACAGATACGCAGTATTTT
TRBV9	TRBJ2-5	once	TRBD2	CASSPRWSGGGVETQYF	TGTGCCAGCAGCCCCCGGTGGAGCGGGGGTGGTGTGGAGACCCAGTACTTC
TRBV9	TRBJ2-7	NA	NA	CASSANRVPYEQYF	TGTGCCAGCAGCGCTAACAGGGTCCCCTACGAGCAGTACTTC
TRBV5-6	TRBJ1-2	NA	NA	CASSLERANYGYTF	TGTGCCAGCAGCTTGGAACGGGCCAACTATGGCTACACCTTC
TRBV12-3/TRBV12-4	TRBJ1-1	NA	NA	CASSLTLNTEAFF	TGTGCCAGCAGTTTAACACTGAACACTGAAGCTTTCTTT
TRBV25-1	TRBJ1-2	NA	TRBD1	CASSGSPGQGTF	TGTGCCAGCAGTGGATCCCCGGGACAGGGGACTTTC
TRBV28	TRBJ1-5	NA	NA	CASSLRGGVNQPQHF	TGTGCCAGCAGTTTACGGGGGGGGGTCAATCAGCCCCAGCATTTT
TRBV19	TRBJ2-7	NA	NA	CASSIAAGVSYEQYF	TGTGCCAGTAGTATCGCGGCCGGGGTGTCCTACGAGCAGTACTTC
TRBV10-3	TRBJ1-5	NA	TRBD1	CAISEGPGQGNQPQHF	TGTGCCATCAGTGAGGGCCCAGGACAGGGTAATCAGCCCCAGCATTTT
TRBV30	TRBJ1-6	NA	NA	CALRRDSPLHF	TGTGCCCTACGGCGAGATTCACCCCTCCACTTT
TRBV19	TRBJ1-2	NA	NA	CASSLLQGAGGYTF	TGTGCCAGTAGTCTTCTACAGGGAGCAGGTGGCTACACCTTC
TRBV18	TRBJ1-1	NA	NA	CASSPYSNTEAFF	TGTGCCAGCTCACCATACTCGAACACTGAAGCTTTCTTT
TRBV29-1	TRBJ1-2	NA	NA	CSVESYVGYTF	TGCAGCGTTGAAAGCTATGTCGGCTACACCTTC
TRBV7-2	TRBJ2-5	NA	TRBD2	CASSFSGATVEETQYF	TGTGCCAGCAGCTTTAGCGGGGCGACAGTGGAAGAGACCCAGTACTTC
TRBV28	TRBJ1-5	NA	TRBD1	CASRELSGFSDRADQPQHF	TGTGCCAGCAGGGAATTAAGCGGGTTTTCTGACAGGGCCGATCAGCCCCAGCATTTT
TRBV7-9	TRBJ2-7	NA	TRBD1	CASSPETGGKYEQYF	TGTGCCAGCAGCCCCGAGACAGGGGGCAAATACGAGCAGTACTTC
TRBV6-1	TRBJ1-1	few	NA	CASSEIGNTEAFF	TGTGCCAGCAGTGAAATAGGGAACACTGAAGCTTTCTTT
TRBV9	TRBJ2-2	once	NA	CASSVVSTGELFF	TGTGCCAGCAGCGTAGTCAGCACCGGGGAGCTGTTTTTT
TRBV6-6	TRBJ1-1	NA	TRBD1	CASSYDDRGLNTEAFF	TGTGCCAGCAGTTACGATGACAGGGGGCTGAACACTGAAGCTTTCTTT
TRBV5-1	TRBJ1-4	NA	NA	CASSSDSRDEKLFF	TGCGCCAGCAGTTCGGACAGCAGGGATGAAAAACTGTTTTTT
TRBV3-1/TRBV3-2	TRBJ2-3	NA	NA	CASSQSNTDTQYF	TGTGCCAGCAGCCAATCAAACACAGATACGCAGTATTTT
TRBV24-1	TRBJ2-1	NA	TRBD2	CATSDLGAGGRNEQFF	TGTGCCACCAGTGATTTAGGAGCGGGGGGGCGAAATGAGCAGTTCTTC
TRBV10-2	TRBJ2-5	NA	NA	CASKGPSAQTQYF	TGCGCCAGTAAAGGTCCTAGCGCGCAGACCCAGTACTTC
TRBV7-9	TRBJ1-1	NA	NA	CASSKQGNTEAFF	TGTGCCAGCAGCAAACAGGGGAACACTGAAGCTTTCTTT
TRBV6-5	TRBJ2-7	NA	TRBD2	CASSPRGGMYEQYF	TGTGCCAGCAGTCCGAGGGGAGGGATGTACGAGCAGTACTTC
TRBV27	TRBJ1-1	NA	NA	CASSPLTGPEGGAFF	TGTGCCAGCAGTCCGCTCACAGGGCCCGAGGGTGGAGCTTTCTTT
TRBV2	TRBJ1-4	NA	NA	CASSDRQSRANEKLFF	TGTGCCAGCAGTGACCGCCAGTCAAGAGCGAATGAAAAACTGTTTTTT
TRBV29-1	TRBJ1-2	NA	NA	CSVERRGDGYTF	TGCAGCGTTGAACGCCGGGGGGATGGCTACACCTTC
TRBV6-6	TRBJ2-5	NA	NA	CASSRRRAGETQYF	TGTGCCAGCAGTCGGCGTCGGGCAGGGGAGACCCAGTACTTC
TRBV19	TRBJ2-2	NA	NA	CASIFGRELFF	TGTGCCAGTATATTCGGACGGGAGCTGTTTTTT
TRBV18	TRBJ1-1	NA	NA	CASSPRLDTEAFF	TGTGCCAGCTCACCCCGTTTAGACACTGAAGCTTTCTTT
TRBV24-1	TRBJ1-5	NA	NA	CATSDAGVDQPQHF	TGTGCCACCAGTGATGCAGGGGTGGATCAGCCCCAGCATTTT
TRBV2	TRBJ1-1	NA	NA	CASSVITDYMNTEAFF	TGTGCCAGCAGTGTGATCACAGATTACATGAACACTGAAGCTTTCTTT
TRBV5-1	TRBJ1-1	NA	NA	CASTRTGSTEAFF	TGCGCCAGCACCCGGACCGGGAGCACTGAAGCTTTCTTT
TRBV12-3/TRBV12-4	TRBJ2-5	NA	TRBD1	CASSRDREETQYF	TGTGCCAGCAGTCGGGACAGGGAAGAGACCCAGTACTTC
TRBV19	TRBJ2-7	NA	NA	CATGTGLYEQYF	TGTGCCACCGGGACGGGACTCTACGAGCAGTACTTC
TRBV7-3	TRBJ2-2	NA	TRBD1	CASSLPLGQGAGELFF	TGTGCCAGCAGCTTACCGCTTGGACAGGGGGCCGGGGAGCTGTTTTTT
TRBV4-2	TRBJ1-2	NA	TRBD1	CASSQQTGGLGYTF	TGTGCCAGCAGCCAACAGACAGGGGGCCTTGGCTACACCTTC
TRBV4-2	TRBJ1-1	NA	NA	CASSQEAGNTEAFF	TGTGCCAGCAGCCAAGAAGCCGGGAACACTGAAGCTTTCTTT